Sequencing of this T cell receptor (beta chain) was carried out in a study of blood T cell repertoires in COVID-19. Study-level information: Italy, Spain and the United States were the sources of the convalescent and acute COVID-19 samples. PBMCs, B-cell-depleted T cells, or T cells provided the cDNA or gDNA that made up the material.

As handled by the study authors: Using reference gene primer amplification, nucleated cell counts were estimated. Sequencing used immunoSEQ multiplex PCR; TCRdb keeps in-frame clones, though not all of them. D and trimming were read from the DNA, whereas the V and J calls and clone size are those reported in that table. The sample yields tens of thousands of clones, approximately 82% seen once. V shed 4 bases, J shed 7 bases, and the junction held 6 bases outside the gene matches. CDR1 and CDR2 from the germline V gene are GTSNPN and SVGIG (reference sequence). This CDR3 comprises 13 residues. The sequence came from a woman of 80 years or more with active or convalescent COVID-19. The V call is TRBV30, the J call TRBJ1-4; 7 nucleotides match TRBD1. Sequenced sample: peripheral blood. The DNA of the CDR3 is TGTGCCTGGAACCGACAGGGCGGTGAAAAACTGTTTTTT. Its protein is CAWNRQGGEKLFF.